This passage covers 6 T cell receptor beta chains from one sample sequenced in a study of cytomegalovirus exposure and HLA in healthy donors. Vbeta (60) and Jbeta (13) primers were used in the PCR. The protocol was immunoSEQ multiplex PCR, while the TCRdb copy is restricted to in-frame clones and leaves out a portion. In the table there are about 110,000 clones, around 70% of which are singletons. The sequenced material came from PBMCs. The receptors were sampled from a man aged 35-49 years in good health and CMV-seronegative.

J is TRBJ2-2 and V is TRBV20-1, with D possibly being TRBD2 (6 bases). The V end was cut by 3 bases, the J end by 7 bases, with 6 bases between. The CDR3 length is 11 residues. Germline-derived CDR1 and CDR2 are DFQATT and SNEGSKA (reference sequence). The CDR3 nucleotides are TGCAGTGCTAGCGGGGGCGGGGAGCTGTTTTTT. This sequence encodes CSASGGGELFF.

V gene TRBV21-1 combines with J gene TRBJ2-4; the table calls TRBD1, which could not be checked here. TRBV21-1 is a recognized pseudogene. CDR3 length: 16 residues. The CDR3: CASSDRTGTKGDIQYF. The CDR3 DNA is TGTGCCAGCAGCGATAGGACAGGTACAAAGGGAGACATTCAGTACTTC.

The genes are TRBV5-1 and TRBJ1-2; a weak D match, TRBD1 (6 bases). The ends were cut back, 3 bases at V and 5 bases at J, with 17 bases in the middle. The germline gives CDR1 SGHRS, CDR2 YFSETQ. There are 15 residues in the CDR3. The DNA of the CDR3 is TGCGCCAGCAGCTCGTCACAGGGAATTGAGTATGGCTACACCTTC. Translating it yields CASSSSQGIEYGYTF.

The CDR3 DNA is TGTGCCAGCAGCCCCCCCCGGGACAGCTCCTACGAGCAGTACTTC. This encodes CASSPPRDSSYEQYF. The V and J genes are TRBV5-6 and TRBJ2-7; 7 bases are shared with TRBD1. CDR3 size: 15 residues. Unmatched junction bases numbered 7, after V lost 4 bases and J lost 0 bases. The germline CDR1 and CDR2 sequences are SGHDT and YYEEEE. The full variable domain, with the rest looked up from reference TRBV5-6 and TRBJ2-7, is DAGVTQSPTHLIKTRGQQVTLRCSPKSGHDTVSWYQQALGQGPQFIFQYYEEEERQRGNFPDRFSGHQFPNYSSELNVNALLLGDSALYLCASSPPRDSSYEQYFGPGTRLTVT.

The CDR3 loop reads CASSAAGVAYEQYF. DNA for the CDR3: TGTGCCAGCAGTGCGGCAGGGGTCGCCTACGAGCAGTACTTC. The gene calls are TRBV9 and TRBJ2-7; weak D call: TRBD1 (6 bases). Germline V gives CDR1 SGDLS, CDR2 YYNGEE. This CDR3 comprises 14 residues. Trimming left V 5 bases short and J 2 bases short, with 14 bases between. Supplemented by reference TRBV9 and TRBJ2-7, the full variable domain reads DSGVTQTPKHLITATGQRVTLRCSPRSGDLSVYWYQQSLDQGLQFLIQYYNGEERAKGNILERFSAQQFPDLHSELNLSSLELGDSALYFCASSAAGVAYEQYFGPGTRLTVT.

The chain combines TRBV29-1 with TRBJ2-3, with a possible D match to TRBD2 (6 bases). In germline, CDR1 is SQVTM, CDR2 ANQGSEA. The CDR3 runs 13 residues. V was clipped by 3 bases and J by 1 base, with 8 bases between them. The chain's CDR3 is CSVDPSGTDTQYF. Written as DNA, the CDR3 is TGCAGCGTTGATCCTAGCGGCACAGATACGCAGTATTTT.